The 32 T cell receptor beta chains given below trace back to one sample, sequenced in a study of blood T cell repertoires in COVID-19. Repertoires were generated with immunoSEQ multiplex PCR, while TCRdb's copy carries only in-frame clones and drops some. The sample includes roughly 420,000 clones, over 75% of them seen just once. Sequencing was performed on PBMCs or T cells enriched from blood (not recorded which). These receptors were collected from a woman in her twenties or thirties with acute COVID-19.

V usage is TRBV19 and J usage is TRBJ1-5, with D possibly matching TRBD1 (6 bases). The V gene lost 4 bases and the J gene lost 7 bases, with 14 bases spanning the gap. Germline values: CDR1 LNHDA, CDR2 SQIVND (reference sequence). The CDR3 extends over 14 amino acids. The CDR3, as DNA: TGTGCCAGTAGTACGGACAGCGGTTACCAGCCCCAGCATTTT. As protein: CASSTDSGYQPQHF.

The chain carries TRBV10-3 and TRBJ1-1; D remains ambiguous. The germline V gene has CDR1 ENHRY and CDR2 SYGVKD. The CDR3 contains 14 residues. With 8 bases removed from V and 1 base from J, the gap between germline ends came to 14 bases. CDR3 residues: CAIREEGQNTEAFF. The CDR3 nucleotides are TGTGCCATCCGGGAAGAGGGCCAGAACACTGAAGCTTTCTTT.

The chain links TRBV7-3 to TRBJ2-2, with 10 bases matching TRBD1. V was clipped by 4 bases and J by 7 bases; unmatched bases: 6. Germline CDR1 is SGHTA and CDR2 is FQGTGA. This CDR3 has 15 amino acids. CDR3 bases: TGTGCCAGCAGCTCTCGGGACAGGGGAATCGGGGAGCTGTTTTTT. This sequence encodes CASSSRDRGIGELFF.

With regard to this clone: Other DNA sequences in the sample encode the same CDR3. The rearrangement joins TRBV5-1 to TRBJ1-6, with TRBD1 as a possible D gene (5 bases). V was trimmed by 0 bases and J by 4 bases, leaving 8 bases between them. The CDR3 loop spans 15 amino acids. Germline V CDR1 and CDR2: SGHRS, YFSETQ. DNA for the CDR3: TGCGCCAGCAGCTTGGGTCAGGGTTATAATTCACCCCTCCACTTT. Its translation: CASSLGQGYNSPLHF.

This chain joins TRBV5-1 and TRBJ1-5; no firm D call. The CDR3 length is 17 residues. Per germline, CDR1 SGHRS and CDR2 YFSETQ. The V end was cut by 4 bases, the J end by 6 bases, with 23 bases between. CDR3 sequence reads: CASSLSTLEGGGQPQHF. The CDR3 DNA reads as TGCGCCAGCAGCCTTTCTACATTAGAGGGAGGTGGTCAGCCCCAGCATTTT.

The rearrangement joins TRBV24-1 to TRBJ1-4, with TRBD1 matching 7 bases. V lost 9 bases and J lost 6; bases outside the gene matches: 24. Germline V gene data show CDR1 as KGHDR and CDR2 as SFDVKD. The CDR3 is 19 residues long. DNA of the CDR3: TGTGCCACCCAAACTCAGAACAGGGGCCCCCGGACCCACTATGAAAAACTGTTTTTT. Translated: CATQTQNRGPRTHYEKLFF.

This chain joins TRBV4-3 and TRBJ1-2; 9 positions match TRBD1. The junction had 4 bases not matched to a gene; V was cut back by 4 bases and J by 4 bases. Per germline, CDR1 LGHNA and CDR2 YSLEER. The CDR3 runs to 14 residues. The CDR3: CASSRTGEGYGYTF. The DNA for the CDR3 is TGCGCCAGCAGCCGGACAGGGGAAGGCTATGGCTACACCTTC.

The chain is built from TRBV4-2 and TRBJ1-5; 7 nucleotides agree with TRBD1. V lost 1 base, J lost 4 bases, and 7 bases stayed unmatched. The CDR3 extends over 16 amino acids. CDR1 and CDR2 from the germline V gene are LGHNA and YNFKEQ. The CDR3, as DNA: TGTGCCAGCAGCCAAGGACAGGGCGCGAGTAATCAGCCCCAGCATTTT. Its translation: CASSQGQGASNQPQHF.

The CDR3 bases are TGTGCCTGGAGCTTCCTTGCGAGAGGGCCCTATGAAAAACTGTTTTTT. The encoded protein is CAWSFLARGPYEKLFF. The V gene is TRBV30, the J gene TRBJ1-4; D is uncertain. Germline CDR1 and CDR2: GTSNPN and SVGIG (reference sequence). The CDR3 is made up of 16 amino acids. V was pared by 3 bases and J by 6 bases, with 20 bases between.

The chain has TRBV7-9 and TRBJ2-7; D is perhaps TRBD1 (6 bases). Trimming removed 4 bases from V and 3 bases from J, with 19 bases in between. The CDR3 contains 16 residues. In germline, CDR1 is SEHNR, CDR2 FQNEAQ (reference sequence). The CDR3 sequence: CASSSSWETGNYEQYF. The DNA for the CDR3 is TGTGCCAGCAGCTCCTCCTGGGAGACAGGTAACTACGAGCAGTACTTC.

The V call is TRBV3-1 (or the pseudogene TRBV3-2), the J call TRBJ1-5; TRBD1 aligns across 9 bases. The CDR3 covers 16 residues. Germline lookup yields CDR1 LGHDT and CDR2 YNNKEL (reference sequence). With V trimmed by 4 bases and J by 5 bases, 9 bases remained unmatched. CDR3 nucleotide sequence: TGTGCCAGCAGCCGAATCCGGGACAGGGTGGATCAGCCCCAGCATTTT. This gives the protein CASSRIRDRVDQPQHF.

This chain links TRBV9 with TRBJ2-3; no clear D. Trimming shortened V by 0 bases and J by 2 bases, and 7 bases separated the two germline ends. From germline, CDR1 is SGDLS and CDR2 YYNGEE. The CDR3 is 14 amino acids. CDR3 nucleotides: TGTGCCAGCAGCGTAGATTGGGCCACAGATACGCAGTATTTT. This sequence encodes CASSVDWATDTQYF.

The chain links TRBV24-1 to TRBJ2-5; unclear D gene. From germline, CDR1 is KGHDR and CDR2 SFDVKD. This CDR3 has 13 residues. Between the trimmed V and J ends, which lost 4 bases and 2 bases, there was a span of 7 bases. DNA for the CDR3: TGTGCCACCAGTGACCACATTCAAGAGACCCAGTACTTC. Its protein is CATSDHIQETQYF.

The chain employs TRBV5-5 and TRBJ1-2, with TRBD1 identical over 8 bases. V was pared by 4 bases and J by 0 bases, with 17 bases of the junction left unmatched. Germline lookup yields CDR1 SGHKS and CDR2 YYEKEE (reference sequence). CDR3 length: 19 amino acids. The CDR3 nucleotides read TGTGCCAGCAGCCAACTACCCGGGACAGGACCCTTCGCTAACTATGGCTACACCTTC. Protein sequence: CASSQLPGTGPFANYGYTF.

The rearrangement uses TRBV25-1 and TRBJ2-5; maybe TRBD1 (5 bases). The V end lost 1 base, the J end lost 2 bases, and 14 bases lay between the germline ends. This CDR3 contains 16 residues. Germline-derived CDR1 and CDR2 are MGHDK and SYGVNS. The CDR3 spells CASSESGKGVQETQYF. CDR3 DNA: TGTGCCAGCAGTGAATCCGGTAAAGGGGTGCAAGAGACCCAGTACTTC.

J is TRBJ2-1 and V is TRBV6-5; TRBD1 matches 12 bases. Per the germline V gene, CDR1 is MNHEY and CDR2 is SVGAGI. This CDR3 region has 14 residues. The V segment lost 6 bases and the J segment 8 bases; nucleotides outside the gene matches: 5. CDR3 nucleotide sequence: TGTGCCAGCAGGAGGGACAGGGGGCGGCATGAGCAGTTCTTC. It yields the protein CASRRDRGRHEQFF.

The chain uses TRBV29-1 and TRBJ2-1; weak D call: TRBD2 (5 bases). V lost 4 bases and J lost 5, with 9 bases in between. The germline V gene has CDR1 SQVTM and CDR2 ANQGSEA. The CDR3 spans 12 residues. The CDR3 DNA follows: TGCAGCGTTGCCCGGGGAGACAATGAGCAGTTCTTC. Its translation is CSVARGDNEQFF.

The chain recombines TRBV4-1 with TRBJ1-5; 8 nucleotides line up with TRBD1. Germline V gene lookup returns CDR1 MGHRA and CDR2 YSYEKL. J gave up 6 bases and V 4 bases, and 8 bases lay outside the gene matches. The CDR3 consists of 15 residues. CDR3 sequence reads: CASSRGQGSGQPQHF. Here the CDR3 DNA reads TGCGCCAGCAGCCGCGGACAGGGTTCGGGTCAGCCCCAGCATTTT.

The chain uses TRBV4-1 and TRBJ2-5, with 12 bases lining up with TRBD2. The trim removed 4 bases at V and 3 bases at J, leaving 3 bases unmatched. Germline V gives CDR1 MGHRA, CDR2 YSYEKL. CDR3 length: 15 amino acids. The CDR3 DNA sequence: TGCGCCAGCAGCCTCTGGACTAGCGGGGAAGAGACCCAGTACTTC. Protein: CASSLWTSGEETQYF.

The chain carries TRBV10-1 and TRBJ2-3; D possibly corresponds to TRBD1 (5 bases). The CDR3 is made up of 16 amino acids. Trimming stripped 3 bases from V and 1 base from J, with 14 bases between. Looked up from germline, CDR1 is WNHNN and CDR2 is SYGVQD (reference sequence). CDR3 sequence reads: CASSDRQGAGTDTQYF. In DNA, the CDR3 is TGCGCCAGCAGTGATCGTCAGGGCGCCGGCACAGATACGCAGTATTTT.

The chain combines TRBV6-6 with TRBJ2-2; D may be TRBD1 (5 bases). Germline V gives CDR1 MNHNY, CDR2 SVGAGI (reference sequence). Trimming took off 6 bases at V and 5 bases at J, with 13 bases between the two ends. The CDR3 has 14 residues. The CDR3 nucleotides read TGTGCCAGCAGCTCCCAGGGTGGGACCGGGGAGCTGTTTTTT. This sequence encodes CASSSQGGTGELFF.

J is TRBJ1-2 and V is TRBV9, with TRBD1 matching over 7 bases. This CDR3 comprises 14 residues. CDR1 and CDR2 (germline): SGDLS, YYNGEE. After removal of 4 bases from V and 2 bases from J, the junction contained 5 bases not matched to a gene. DNA of the CDR3: TGTGCCAGCAGCAAATCGACAGGGAACTATGGCTACACCTTC. Its translation is CASSKSTGNYGYTF.

This clone appeared a single time. The chain combines TRBV6-1 with TRBJ1-5; 8 bases align to TRBD1. The germline V gene has CDR1 MNHNS and CDR2 SASEGT. V shed 2 bases, J shed 1 base, and the junction held 13 bases outside the gene matches. CDR3 length: 19 residues. The CDR3 region is CASSELAGGISYSNQPQHF. The CDR3 DNA is TGTGCCAGCAGTGAATTGGCAGGGGGCATCTCCTACAGCAATCAGCCCCAGCATTTT.

The chain has TRBV24-1 and TRBJ2-5; 13 bases align to TRBD2. Germline CDR1 and CDR2: KGHDR and SFDVKD. The CDR3 runs 15 residues. Trimming removed 5 bases from V and 2 bases from J; junction bases left unmatched: 1. Here the CDR3 DNA reads TGTGCCACCAGTGGGACTAGCGGGGGTCAAGAGACCCAGTACTTC. This sequence encodes CATSGTSGGQETQYF.

The J gene is TRBJ2-1, the V gene TRBV2; D is possibly TRBD2 (6 bases). Trimming took off 4 bases at V and 2 bases at J, with 15 bases between the two ends. The germline CDR1 and CDR2 sequences are SNHLY and FYNNEI. This CDR3 contains 16 residues. CDR3: CASSGRAGLAYNEQFF. CDR3 DNA: TGTGCCAGCAGTGGGCGGGCGGGATTGGCCTACAATGAGCAGTTCTTC.

This chain links TRBV5-1 with TRBJ2-3; 8 bases agree with TRBD2. This CDR3 is built from 16 residues. V lost 4 bases to trimming and J lost 1 base; unmatched junction nucleotides: 8. The germline CDR1 and CDR2 sequences are SGHRS and YFSETQ. In nucleotides, the CDR3 is TGCGCCAGCAGCCCGGACGGGGGGGCCGGCACAGATACGCAGTATTTT. Translating gives CASSPDGGAGTDTQYF.

This chain uses TRBV21-1 with TRBJ1-2; the DNA was not compared with TRBD1, the D call given in the table. TRBV21-1 is listed as a pseudogene. This CDR3 contains 14 residues. The CDR3 reads CASSKRRQSYGYTF. In DNA, the CDR3 is TGTGCCAGCAGCAAAAGGAGACAGTCCTATGGCTACACCTTC.

The rearrangement joins TRBV3-1 (or the pseudogene TRBV3-2) to TRBJ2-7, with D unresolved. The germline V gene encodes CDR1 LGHDT and CDR2 YNNKEL (reference sequence). This CDR3 contains 13 residues. V lost 2 bases to trimming and J lost 5 bases, with 10 bases between them. CDR3 nucleotides: TGTGCCAGCAGCCAATTAACACGGGACGAGCAGTACTTC. It specifies CASSQLTRDEQYF.

The chain carries TRBV7-2 and TRBJ2-3, with TRBD1 matching over 9 bases. V was pared by 1 base and J by 3 bases, with 2 bases of the junction left unmatched. CDR3 length: 15 amino acids. Germline loops: CDR1 SGHTA, CDR2 FQGNSA. The CDR3 DNA reads TGTGCCAGCAGCTTAGACAGGGGGCAGACAGATACGCAGTATTTT. Its translation is CASSLDRGQTDTQYF.

The V gene is TRBV29-1, the J gene TRBJ2-2, with 13 bases that match TRBD2. The ends lost 7 bases at V and 6 bases at J; junction bases unmatched: 5. CDR1 and CDR2 from the germline V gene are SQVTM and ANQGSEA. The CDR3 is 14 residues long. This chain's CDR3 is CSAPTSGGAGELFF. The DNA of the CDR3 is TGCAGCGCTCCTACTAGCGGGGGGGCCGGGGAGCTGTTTTTT.

The genes are TRBV29-1 and TRBJ2-7; 10 positions agree with TRBD1. Trimming at V came to 0 bases and at J to 4 bases, leaving 9 bases not matched to a gene. This CDR3 contains 16 residues. Germline V gives CDR1 SQVTM, CDR2 ANQGSEA. CDR3 protein: CSVEEPRTGGEYEQYF. DNA of the CDR3: TGCAGCGTTGAAGAGCCCCGGACAGGGGGGGAGTACGAGCAGTACTTC.

This clone was seen only once. CDR3 sequence: CASSLAAAVVYEQYF. The CDR3 coding sequence is TGTGCCAGCAGCTTAGCGGCAGCGGTTGTATACGAGCAGTACTTC. The chain employs TRBV11-1 and TRBJ2-7; the D gene is possibly TRBD2 (5 bases). This CDR3 has 15 amino acids. The germline V and J ends were trimmed by 0 bases and 4 bases, with 13 bases remaining between them. Germline CDR1 SGHAT, CDR2 FQDESV (reference sequence).